This record looks at one T cell receptor (beta chain) sequence and its context. The ends were cut back, 0 bases at V and 0 bases at J, with 13 bases in the middle. Germline values: CDR1 SGDLS, CDR2 YYNGEE. The CDR3 spans 17 residues. These data come from a study of blood T cell repertoires in COVID-19. Study as a whole: Samples representing acute and convalescent COVID-19 were sourced from the United States, Italy and Spain. In each case, the material was cDNA or gDNA derived from T cells, B-cell-depleted T cells, or PBMCs.

The authors' processing: Reference gene primer amplification gave nucleated cell count estimates. Sequenced by immunoSEQ multiplex PCR; TCRdb stores in-frame clones only, minus some. V and J calls and clone size follow that table, whereas D and trimming were derived from the DNA. The profile covers over 200,000 clones, with 70% to 90% appearing a single time and about 0.99% taken by the ten largest. The chain recombines TRBV9 with TRBJ2-1; possible D gene TRBD2, 6 bases. Sequencing was carried out using peripheral blood. The sequence was collected from a woman aged 35 to 49 who had recovered from COVID-19. CDR3 DNA sequence: TGTGCCAGCAGCGTAGGCCTAGCGTCGAGCTCCTACAATGAGCAGTTCTTC. Its protein product is CASSVGLASSSYNEQFF.